The 20 T cell receptor beta chains in this list originate from one sample, sequenced in a study of kidney transplant recipient with SARS-CoV-2 infection. TCRdb re-called the reads through MiXCR, storing one row per CDR3 protein. The sample records 200,000 to 300,000 distinct CDR3 sequences, 29% being singletons. The starting material was a blood sample, obtained at baseline and on roughly day 110 from a kidney transplant recipient. These receptors came from a male patient aged 25-45 years who had COVID-19 and was a kidney transplant recipient. Some T cells may originate from the graft donor.

About this clonotype itself: A single base separates this from a much larger clone, so it may be a read error. The V gene is TRBV7-2, the J gene TRBJ1-3; D remains unclear. This CDR3 contains 13 residues. Germline V gene sequence: CDR1 SGHTA, CDR2 FQGNSA. CDR3 DNA: TGTGCCAACAGCTTAGATTTGGGAAACACCATATATTTT. It yields the protein CANSLDLGNTIYF.

Notes on this clonotype: A much larger clone is a single base away; this may be a read error. V gene TRBV5-1 combines with J gene TRBJ2-2; no clear D. This CDR3 is 14 amino acids long. With 4 bases removed from V and 1 base from J, the gap between germline ends came to 8 bases. The V gene's germline CDR1 is SGHRS and CDR2 YFSETQ. The CDR3 protein is CASSDLLNTGELFF. CDR3 sequence (DNA): TGCGCCAGCAGCGACTTATTGAACACCGGGGAGCTGTTTTTT. The entire variable domain, with the rest obtained from reference TRBV5-1 and TRBJ2-2, is as follows: KAGVTQTPRYLIKTRGQQVTLSCSPISGHRSVSWYQQTPGQGLQFLFEYFSETQRNKGNFPGRFSGRQFSNSRSEMNVSTLELGDSALYLCASSDLLNTGELFFGEGSRLTVL.

This clonotype was recorded at least ten times. The genes are TRBV11-2 and TRBJ2-1; TRBD2 agrees at 7 bases. Per germline, CDR1 SGHAT and CDR2 FQNNGV. The CDR3 runs to 15 residues. V lost 5 bases to trimming and J lost 5 bases; unmatched junction nucleotides: 9. CDR3 DNA: TGTGCCAGCAGCCCTAGTGGCGGGGGTGACAATGAGCAGTTCTTC. It codes for CASSPSGGGDNEQFF. The entire variable domain, with the rest obtained from reference TRBV11-2 and TRBJ2-1, is as follows: EAGVAQSPRYKIIEKRQSVAFWCNPISGHATLYWYQQILGQGPKLLIQFQNNGVVDDSQLPKDRFSAERLKGVDSTLKIQPAKLEDSAVYLCASSPSGGGDNEQFFGPGTRLTVL.

About this clonotype itself: A much larger clone is a single base away; this may be a read error. V is TRBV20-1 and J is TRBJ2-1; D ambiguous. The CDR3 covers 20 residues. The V and J ends lost 5 bases and 0 bases respectively, with 29 bases between them. Germline CDR1 reads DFQATT; CDR2 reads SNEGSKA (reference sequence). The chain's CDR3 is CSAEQGRRAEQRSSYNEQFF. As DNA, the CDR3 is TGCAGTGCTGAACAAGGAAGGCGCGCAGAACAAAGGAGCTCCTACAATGAGCAGTTCTTC.

The chain combines TRBV24-1 with TRBJ1-2; D not resolved. Germline CDR1 and CDR2: KGHDR and SFDVKD. The ends were cut back, 6 bases at V and 4 bases at J, with 23 bases in the middle. The CDR3 sequence is 17 residues long. CDR3 in amino acids: CATSTHPGTRKTYGYTF. The CDR3 nucleotides are TGTGCCACCAGTACTCATCCTGGTACCAGAAAGACCTATGGCTACACCTTC.

This clonotype was found a few times. The chain carries TRBV20-1 and TRBJ1-6; 8 nucleotides match TRBD1. The CDR3 runs 14 residues. Germline-derived CDR1 and CDR2 are DFQATT and SNEGSKA (reference sequence). The V segment lost 0 bases and the J segment 8 bases; nucleotides outside the gene matches: 3. The CDR3 nucleotides read TGCAGTGCTAGAGATTGGACAGGGTATTCACCCCTCCACTTT. This sequence encodes CSARDWTGYSPLHF.

At least ten counts were recorded for this clonotype. V usage is TRBV7-1 and J usage is TRBJ1-2; D is uncertain. TRBV7-1 is noted as an ORF with a role that remains uncertain. The CDR3 covers 17 residues. The V and J ends lost 4 bases and 4 bases respectively, with 22 bases between them. This CDR3 reads CASSCVLHEGKTYGYTF. The CDR3 bases are TGTGCCAGCAGCTGTGTGCTTCACGAGGGAAAGACCTATGGCTACACCTTC.

A word on this clonotype: It differs at one base from a far larger clone, so likely a read error. The genes are TRBV30 and TRBJ2-5; 8 bases fit TRBD2. TRBJ2-7 explains the end of the DNA better; the J call may be wrong. The germline gives CDR1 GTSNPN, CDR2 SVGIG (reference sequence). The length of the CDR3 is 15 residues. CDR3 bases: TGTGCCTGGAGCAGACTAGCGAGAGGTCCTCTCGAGCAGTACTTC. This encodes CAWSRLARGPLEQYF.

The sample holds many counts of this clonotype. The V call is TRBV12-3 or TRBV12-4, the J call TRBJ2-7; TRBD1 aligns across 8 bases. CDR3 length: 15 residues. With 4 bases clipped from V and 5 bases from J, the junction kept 10 bases outside the gene matches. The CDR3: CASSSQGQVFHEQYF. The DNA for the CDR3 is TGTGCCAGCAGTTCTCAGGGACAGGTATTCCACGAGCAGTACTTC.

Note on this clonotype: A much bigger clone sits one base away, suggesting this may be a read error. The chain recombines TRBV7-8 with TRBJ2-1, with D possibly matching TRBD2 (5 bases). CDR1 is SGHVS, CDR2 FQNEAQ, per germline. The CDR3 covers 16 residues. The CDR3 region is CTSSLSGNPNYNEQFF. The CDR3 region has the DNA TGTACCAGCAGCTTATCGGGGAACCCCAACTACAATGAGCAGTTCTTC.

For this clonotype: This may stem from a read error, because a much larger clone lies one nucleotide away. The DNA of the CDR3 is TGTGCCAGCTGCATTTTGGCTCACGAGGGAAAGACCTATGGCTACACCTTC. Protein sequence: CASCILAHEGKTYGYTF. J is TRBJ1-2 and V is TRBV7-1; unclear D gene. TRBV7-1 is given ORF status, its function remaining uncertain. V was cut by 8 bases and J by 4 bases, with 26 bases left in between. This CDR3 is 17 amino acids long.

This clonotype was observed many times. The rearrangement links TRBV6-6 to TRBJ2-7, with 12 bases fitting TRBD2. V shed 4 bases and J 7 bases; nucleotides not matched to a gene: 5. The CDR3 length is 14 residues. Germline CDR1 reads MNHNY; CDR2 reads SVGAGI (reference sequence). The CDR3 nucleotides are TGTGCCAGCAGTTTCCGGACTAGCGGGACAGAGCAGTACTTC. Protein: CASSFRTSGTEQYF.

Many counts were recorded for this clonotype. V and J are TRBV9 and TRBJ2-5; 8 bases map to TRBD1. The ends lost 3 bases at V and 5 bases at J; junction bases unmatched: 9. This CDR3 comprises 15 residues. Looked up from germline, CDR1 is SGDLS and CDR2 is YYNGEE. Written as DNA, the CDR3 is TGTGCCAGCAGCGCCTCAGGGGGCGGGGAGGAGACCCAGTACTTC. Translating it yields CASSASGGGEETQYF. The full variable domain, in which reference TRBV9 and TRBJ2-5 provide the parts outside the CDR3, is DSGVTQTPKHLITATGQRVTLRCSPRSGDLSVYWYQQSLDQGLQFLIQYYNGEERAKGNILERFSAQQFPDLHSELNLSSLELGDSALYFCASSASGGGEETQYFGPGTRLLVL.

There are many counts of this clonotype. V usage is TRBV12-3 or TRBV12-4 and J usage is TRBJ2-1; 7 nucleotides align to TRBD1. V was pared by 2 bases and J by 0 bases, with 4 bases of the junction left unmatched. This CDR3 has 16 residues. The DNA of the CDR3 is TGTGCCAGCAGTTTAACAGGGGCGAGCTCCTACAATGAGCAGTTCTTC. It translates to CASSLTGASSYNEQFF.

Details on this clonotype: A much larger clonotype is one base distant, so this may be a read error. The chain carries TRBV11-3 and TRBJ1-2; no firm D call. V was pared by 5 bases and J by 4 bases, with 23 bases between. CDR1 is SGHNT and CDR2 is YENEEA in the germline V gene. The CDR3 extends over 17 amino acids. The CDR3 nucleotides read TGTGCCAGCAGCATTACGTTCGATCTCGGAAAGACCTATGGCTACACCTTC. Translation: CASSITFDLGKTYGYTF.

This clonotype appeared a few times. The V and J genes are TRBV7-9 and TRBJ1-1; no reliable D call. This CDR3 has 12 residues. The germline V gene has CDR1 SEHNR and CDR2 FQNEAQ (reference sequence). Trimming shortened V by 5 bases and J by 7 bases, and 11 bases separated the two germline ends. This chain's CDR3 is CASSRGGIEAFF. CDR3 sequence (DNA): TGTGCCAGCAGCCGTGGAGGCATTGAAGCTTTCTTT.

This clonotype was counted at least ten times. The chain has TRBV6-2 or TRBV6-3 and TRBJ1-5; D not resolved. This CDR3 is 13 amino acids long. Per the germline V gene, CDR1 is MNHEY and CDR2 is SVGEGT. Trimming took off 2 bases at V and 7 bases at J, with 9 bases between the two ends. The CDR3 region is CASSYAENQPQHF. As DNA, the CDR3 is TGTGCCAGCAGTTACGCGGAGAACCAGCCCCAGCATTTT.

This clonotype has a count of ten or more. One end of the junction is discordant with germline, which a read error may explain. The rearrangement joins TRBV7-6 to TRBJ1-1, with 7 bases aligning to TRBD1. The germline V gene encodes CDR1 SGHVS and CDR2 FNYEAQ. CDR3 length equals 13 residues. The CDR3 DNA sequence: TGTGCTAGCAGCTTGGACAGGCAGACTGAAGCTTTCTTT. Protein product: CASSLDRQTEAFF. Full variable domain (remainder filled in from reference TRBV7-6 and TRBJ1-1): GAGVSQSPRYKVTKRGQDVALRCDPISGHVSLYWYRQALGQGPEFLTYFNYEAQQDKSGLPNDRFSAERPEGSISTLTIQRTEQRDSAMYRCASSLDRQTEAFFGQGTRLTVV.

This clonotype was seen a handful of times. This rearrangement joins TRBV19 to TRBJ2-6; TRBD1 matches 10 bases. This CDR3 has 17 residues. CDR1 and CDR2 from the germline V gene are LNHDA and SQIVND (reference sequence). Losses at the gene ends were 3 bases for V and 4 bases for J; bases not matched to a gene: 6. The DNA of the CDR3 is TGTGCCAGTAGTATCTGGGGACAGGGGTCCGGGGCCAACGTCCTGACTTTC. It yields the protein CASSIWGQGSGANVLTF.

This clonotype was recorded once. With a much larger clone just one base away, this may be a read error. The chain combines TRBV30 with TRBJ1-2, with unresolved D. V was pared by 4 bases and J by 4 bases, with 22 bases between. Germline CDR1 GTSNPN, CDR2 SVGIG (reference sequence). This CDR3 is 16 amino acids long. This CDR3 reads CAWIGWRHRKTYGYTF. The CDR3 coding sequence is TGTGCCTGGATTGGGTGGCGTCATAGAAAGACCTATGGCTACACCTTC.